This is a list of T cell receptor beta chains from one sample in a study of cytomegalovirus exposure and HLA in healthy donors. The repertoire was sequenced with immunoSEQ multiplex PCR; TCRdb's copy has only in-frame clones and lacks some. Of 100,000 to 150,000 clones in the sample, around 72% were seen once. Material: PBMCs. These receptors originate from a man aged 25-45 years in good health and CMV-seronegative. Each CDR3 is given without its conserved first and last residue.

CDR3 length: 14
V gene: TRBV5-4
CDR3 protein: ASSRAGLAFYNEQF

CDR3 length: 12
V gene: TRBV6-1
CDR3 protein: ASSESGNNQPQH

CDR3 length: 12
V gene: TRBV28
CDR3 protein: ASSFFGFSYEQY

CDR3 length: 12
V gene: TRBV10-1
CDR3 protein: ASKRGQGSTEAF

CDR3 length: 11
V gene: TRBV30
CDR3 protein: AGEVSRRNEQF

CDR3 length: 14
V gene: TRBV5-6
CDR3 protein: ASSSTGVSSTDTQY

CDR3 length: 13
V gene: TRBV2
CDR3 protein: ASSERAGGAETQY

CDR3 length: 12
V gene: TRBV6-1
CDR3 protein: ASRKQAVDTEAF

CDR3 length: 11
V gene: TRBV5-6
CDR3 protein: ASSSDRVYEAF

CDR3 length: 12
V gene: TRBV4-1
CDR3 protein: ASSQDSGGRPQH

CDR3 length: 13
V gene: TRBV6-1
CDR3 protein: ASSVTGPGANVLT

CDR3 length: 17
V gene: TRBV6-7
CDR3 protein: ASSHAGTSGGVRVHEQF

CDR3 length: 12
V gene: TRBV7-2
CDR3 protein: ASSLGDYTDTQY

CDR3 length: 11
V gene: TRBV5-6
CDR3 protein: ASSWGAGHEQF

CDR3 length: 13
V gene: TRBV7-6
CDR3 protein: ASSLGQGIFYEQY

CDR3 length: 11
V gene: TRBV27
CDR3 protein: ASSLRVGYGQY

CDR3 length: 11
V gene: TRBV19
CDR3 protein: ASRGQPRDEQY

CDR3 length: 11
V gene: TRBV19
CDR3 protein: AIREGNNYGYT

CDR3 length: 14
V gene: TRBV10-3
CDR3 protein: AISERAGGSYNEQF

CDR3 length: 14
V gene: TRBV7-9
CDR3 protein: SSSLASGGLQETQY

CDR3 length: 13
V gene: TRBV6-1
CDR3 protein: ASSGTGIGYTEAF

CDR3 length: 11
V gene: TRBV7-2
CDR3 protein: ASSPGLAGEQF

CDR3 length: 12
V gene: TRBV29-1
CDR3 protein: SVEDDTASYEQY

CDR3 length: 11
V gene: TRBV2
CDR3 protein: ASRDRTTGELF

CDR3 length: 13
V gene: TRBV27
CDR3 protein: ASSSPFRAKNIQY

CDR3 length: 14
V gene: TRBV9
CDR3 protein: ASSSNAGGLFHGYT

CDR3 length: 13
V gene: TRBV11-2
CDR3 protein: ASSLVGGAGETQY

CDR3 length: 14
V gene: TRBV18
CDR3 protein: ASSPTGVRGDTEAF

CDR3 length: 14
V gene: TRBV9
CDR3 protein: ASSVGLAAYTDTQY

CDR3 length: 13
V gene: TRBV28
CDR3 protein: ASSLPPGMGSEQY

CDR3 length: 11
V gene: TRBV10-3
CDR3 protein: AISGLQGGGYT

CDR3 length: 10
V gene: TRBV13
CDR3 protein: ASSSSTDTQY

CDR3 length: 12
V gene: TRBV10-1
CDR3 protein: ASSAGGSYNEQF

CDR3 length: 13
V gene: TRBV7-9
CDR3 protein: ASSLVAGKQETQY

CDR3 length: 14
V gene: TRBV4-1
CDR3 protein: ASSQAGGDSGNTIY

CDR3 length: 10
V gene: TRBV11-3
CDR3 protein: ASRAVGNTIY

CDR3 length: 14
V gene: TRBV25-1
CDR3 protein: ASSDPKGGDNSPLH

CDR3 length: 13
V gene: TRBV9
CDR3 protein: ASSRRGGAEETQY

CDR3 length: 13
V gene: TRBV5-1
CDR3 protein: ASSYEGVSVSPLH

CDR3 length: 11
V gene: TRBV6-5
CDR3 protein: ASNYDTLYGYT

CDR3 length: 12
V gene: TRBV10-3
CDR3 protein: AISETGGYTEAF

CDR3 length: 11
V gene: TRBV7-6
CDR3 protein: ASSSETGSPLH

CDR3 length: 18
V gene: TRBV5-8
CDR3 protein: ASSLFAGTGIGLSSYEQY

CDR3 length: 15
V gene: TRBV9
CDR3 protein: ASSVYSGDMITDTQY

CDR3 length: 11
V gene: TRBV28
CDR3 protein: ASLNRENTEAF

CDR3 length: 11
V gene: TRBV7-7
CDR3 protein: ASSPGQGETQY

CDR3 length: 13
V gene: TRBV5-4
CDR3 protein: ASSPNLGTGETQY

CDR3 length: 11
V gene: TRBV6-5
CDR3 protein: ASSEGANYEQY

CDR3 length: 11
V gene: TRBV7-9
CDR3 protein: ASRTGGSYAQY

CDR3 length: 11
V gene: TRBV6-5
CDR3 protein: ASSYSLREGQF

CDR3 length: 12
V gene: TRBV5-8
CDR3 protein: ASSGLWGSYGYT

CDR3 length: 15
V gene: TRBV7-9
CDR3 protein: ASSLGSGAVIPYGYT

CDR3 length: 14
V gene: TRBV5-4
CDR3 protein: ASSADRAPDTGELF

CDR3 length: 10
V gene: TRBV28
CDR3 protein: ATRTGHQPQH

CDR3 length: 14
V gene: TRBV9
CDR3 protein: ASSPGLAGAGETQY

CDR3 length: 14
V gene: TRBV7-9
CDR3 protein: ASSLGGGPTWETQY

CDR3 length: 11
V gene: TRBV6-6
CDR3 protein: AITTSRGEKLF

CDR3 length: 12
V gene: TRBV4-2
CDR3 protein: ASSQAGDPTEAF